The 27 T cell receptor beta chains listed next were all sequenced from one sample in a study of CD8 T cells in Susac syndrome. Random hexamers served to reverse transcribe roughly 0.5 to 1 ug RNA. A single record per CDR3 protein comes from TCRdb applying MiXCR to the immunoSEQ multiplex PCR reads. This sample has some 190,000 distinct CDR3 sequences, with 85% to 95% found just once. Input material: CD4+ T cells from PBMCs. These receptors were taken from a human donor in good health.

This clonotype occurred a few times. The genes are TRBV4-1 and TRBJ2-1; D not certain. Germline CDR1 reads MGHRA; CDR2 reads YSYEKL. V lost 1 base to trimming and J lost 10 bases, with 20 bases between them. CDR3 length: 16 amino acids. CDR3 sequence: CASSQVVNKGSQEQFF. The CDR3 nucleotides are TGCGCCAGCAGCCAAGTCGTAAACAAGGGCTCTCAGGAGCAGTTCTTC.

V and J are TRBV29-1 and TRBJ2-2; D remains unclear. CDR1 and CDR2 from the germline V gene are SQVTM and ANQGSEA. V lost 4 bases to trimming and J lost 6 bases, with 12 bases between them. This CDR3 is built from 13 residues. CDR3 sequence (DNA): TGCAGCGTTGCCCTGGTTGTGCCCGGGGAGCTGTTTTTT. It encodes CSVALVVPGELFF.

The chain carries TRBV2 and TRBJ2-5, with D unclear. V was shortened by 3 bases and J by 5 bases, with 4 bases between the two germline ends. Germline V gene lookup returns CDR1 SNHLY and CDR2 FYNNEI. There are 11 residues in the CDR3. The CDR3 is CASSERETQYF. CDR3 coding DNA: TGTGCCAGCAGTGAGCGTGAGACCCAGTACTTC. Complete variable domain (other parts from reference TRBV2 and TRBJ2-5): EPEVTQTPSHQVTQMGQEVILRCVPISNHLYFYWYRQILGQKVEFLVSFYNNEISEKSEIFDDQFSVERPDGSNFTLKIRSTKLEDSAMYFCASSERETQYFGPGTRLLVL.

The rearrangement uses TRBV12-3 or TRBV12-4 and TRBJ2-5, with 7 nucleotides matching TRBD1. J gave up 5 bases and V 5 bases, and 8 bases lay outside the gene matches. The CDR3 contains 14 residues. The CDR3 region has the DNA TGTGCCAGCAGTCAGGGGACAGCTACGGAGACCCAGTACTTC. Translated, it gives CASSQGTATETQYF.

The chain recombines TRBV12-5 with TRBJ2-3; TRBD1 aligns across 9 bases. CDR1 and CDR2 from the germline V gene are LGHNT and FRNRAP. CDR3 length: 14 amino acids. V lost 7 bases and J lost 1; bases outside the gene matches: 3. CDR3 DNA: TGTGCTAGTGCCCGGGACAGGGGCACAGATACGCAGTATTTT. Encoded protein: CASARDRGTDTQYF.

The chain joins TRBV10-3 to TRBJ2-7, with D unclear. CDR1 ENHRY and CDR2 SYGVKD come from the germline V gene. V lost 0 bases to trimming and J lost 5 bases, with 8 bases between them. The length of the CDR3 is 13 residues. The CDR3 is CAISESGIHEQYV. The CDR3 DNA reads TGTGCCATCAGTGAGTCTGGCATCCACGAGCAGTACGTC.

This chain joins TRBV15 and TRBJ1-2; no definite D call. There are 13 residues in the CDR3. Germline CDR1 is LNHNV and CDR2 is YYDKDF (reference sequence). Trimming took off 0 bases at V and 12 bases at J, with 14 bases between the two ends. CDR3 loop: CATSRDRRVEDTF. The CDR3 DNA reads as TGTGCCACCAGCAGAGATAGGAGGGTTGAGGACACCTTC. The whole variable domain, filled in from reference TRBV15 and TRBJ1-2, reads DAMVIQNPRYQVTQFGKPVTLSCSQTLNHNVMYWYQQKSSQAPKLLFHYYDKDFNNEADTPDNFQSRRPNTSFCFLDIRSPGLGDTAMYLCATSRDRRVEDTFGSGTRLTVV.

The V call is TRBV28, the J call TRBJ2-7; no reliable D call. The CDR3 sequence is 14 residues long. V lost 4 bases and J lost 2, with 12 bases in between. The germline gives CDR1 MDHEN, CDR2 SYDVKM. DNA for the CDR3: TGTGCCAGCAGTTCAGGACCCCGCGCCTACGAGCAGTACGTC. This encodes CASSSGPRAYEQYV.

This rearrangement joins TRBV29-1 to TRBJ1-2, with TRBD1 as a possible D gene (5 bases). Germline values: CDR1 SQVTM, CDR2 ANQGSEA. V gave up 7 bases and J gave up 8 bases, with 17 bases separating them. CDR3 length equals 12 residues. This chain's CDR3 is CSDYLGTRGYTF. As DNA, the CDR3 is TGCAGCGACTACCTTGGGACGCGAGGCTACACCTTC.

A single count supports this clonotype. The CDR3 is CASSQEGTGRFF. As DNA, the CDR3 is TGTGCCAGCAGCCAAGAGGGGACAGGGCGGTTCTTC. This chain uses TRBV3-1 with TRBJ2-1; 9 bases align to TRBD1. Trimming removed 0 bases from V and 15 bases from J; junction bases left unmatched: 3. Germline V gene sequence: CDR1 LGHDT, CDR2 YNNKEL (reference sequence). The CDR3 covers 12 residues.

The chain couples TRBV29-1 to TRBJ2-5; 12 bases map to TRBD1. V gave up 6 bases and J gave up 14 bases; unmatched junction bases: 19. The CDR3 contains 15 residues. From germline, CDR1 is SQVTM and CDR2 ANQGSEA. CDR3 in DNA: TGCAGCGTGTCCGGGACAGGGGGCGTCGGCGGGCGAGCATACTTC. Its translation: CSVSGTGGVGGRAYF.

J is TRBJ2-3 and V is TRBV29-1; maybe TRBD1 (5 bases). V lost 3 bases and J lost 7, with 8 bases in between. CDR3 size: 11 residues. Germline-derived CDR1 and CDR2 are SQVTM and ANQGSEA. The CDR3 loop is CSVDRVNTQYF. The CDR3 DNA reads TGCAGCGTTGACAGGGTAAATACGCAGTATTTT.

J is TRBJ2-1 and V is TRBV25-1; D is possibly TRBD2 (5 bases). Trimming took off 6 bases at V and 3 bases at J, with 15 bases between the two ends. There are 15 residues in the CDR3. Germline CDR1 reads MGHDK; CDR2 reads SYGVNS. CDR3 DNA: TGTGCCAGCAGCGAAGAGGGTCCTCGCTACAATGAGCAGTTCTTC. This encodes CASSEEGPRYNEQFF.

The sample holds one count of this clonotype. V gene TRBV15 combines with J gene TRBJ1-2, with a weak D call TRBD1 (6 bases). V lost 7 bases and J 7 bases, leaving 16 bases between the germline ends. Germline V CDR1 and CDR2: LNHNV, YYDKDF (reference sequence). This CDR3 has 13 residues. The CDR3 region is CATNRDTFIGYTF. Here the CDR3 DNA reads TGTGCCACCAACCGGGACACCTTTATTGGCTACACCTTC.

Here the CDR3 reads CASSLDTHEQYV. The CDR3 DNA follows: TGTGCCAGCAGCCTAGACACCCACGAGCAGTACGTC. The chain couples TRBV7-2 to TRBJ2-7; D call uncertain. This CDR3 contains 12 residues. V gave up 5 bases and J gave up 5 bases, with 10 bases separating them. The germline V gene has CDR1 SGHTA and CDR2 FQGNSA.

The chain joins TRBV12-3 or TRBV12-4 to TRBJ1-2, with a weak D call TRBD1 (5 bases). V was pared by 4 bases and J by 7 bases, with 13 bases between. The CDR3 has 13 amino acids. CDR3 in amino acids: CASSSSTGGGYTF. In nucleotides, the CDR3 is TGTGCCAGCAGTTCCTCGACGGGGGGTGGCTACACCTTC.

The chain carries TRBV25-1 and TRBJ2-1; the D is unclear. Trimming took off 4 bases at V and 6 bases at J, with 10 bases between the two ends. Germline loops: CDR1 MGHDK, CDR2 SYGVNS. The CDR3 consists of 13 residues. The CDR3 is CASSVRPTNEQFF. CDR3 coding DNA: TGTGCCAGCAGTGTGAGACCGACCAATGAGCAGTTCTTC.

The chain joins TRBV29-1 to TRBJ1-1; D gene ambiguous. V was cut by 7 bases and J by 8 bases, with 17 bases left in between. CDR3 length: 12 amino acids. Germline CDR1 SQVTM, CDR2 ANQGSEA. The CDR3 protein is CSALGPPREAFF. DNA of the CDR3: TGCAGCGCCCTAGGGCCCCCTAGGGAAGCTTTCTTT.

The rearrangement uses TRBV29-1 and TRBJ1-1, with a weak D call TRBD1 (5 bases). The germline V and J ends were trimmed by 6 bases and 2 bases, with 19 bases remaining between them. CDR3 length equals 15 residues. Looked up from germline, CDR1 is SQVTM and CDR2 is ANQGSEA. This CDR3 is CSVSPAGTDNTEAFF. The CDR3 coding sequence is TGCAGCGTCAGCCCCGCCGGGACCGACAACACTGAAGCTTTCTTT. The variable domain in full, completed from reference TRBV29-1 and TRBJ1-1, reads SAVISQKPSRDICQRGTSLTIQCQVDSQVTMMFWYRQQPGQSLTLIATANQGSEATYESGFVIDKFPISRPNLTFSTLTVSNMSPEDSSIYLCSVSPAGTDNTEAFFGQGTRLTVV.

V gene TRBV18 combines with J gene TRBJ2-7; tentatively, D is TRBD2 (6 bases). The V end lost 2 bases, the J end lost 0 bases, and 8 bases lay between the germline ends. The germline CDR1 and CDR2 sequences are KGHSH and LQKENI. The CDR3 has 14 residues. CDR3 region: CASSPFGSSYEQYV. As DNA, the CDR3 is TGTGCCAGCTCACCATTCGGGAGCTCCTACGAGCAGTACGTC.

This chain links TRBV7-9 with TRBJ1-2; TRBD1 is a possible D gene (6 bases). The germline V gene has CDR1 SEHNR and CDR2 FQNEAQ (reference sequence). The CDR3 consists of 13 residues. Trimming removed 5 bases from V and 7 bases from J, with 14 bases in between. CDR3 residues: CASSPHHRAGYTF. In DNA form, the CDR3 reads TGTGCCAGCAGCCCCCACCACAGGGCTGGCTACACCTTC.

This chain connects TRBV20-1 to TRBJ2-3, with TRBD2 matching over 10 bases. The V and J ends lost 5 bases and 3 bases, in that order; junction bases with no gene match: 8. The germline gives CDR1 DFQATT, CDR2 SNEGSKA (reference sequence). The CDR3 covers 15 residues. CDR3 DNA sequence: TGCAGTGCTCCCCTAGCGGGAGCTAGTACAGATACGCAGTATTTT. This encodes CSAPLAGASTDTQYF.

This chain uses TRBV20-1 with TRBJ2-2; D perhaps matches TRBD1 (6 bases). The ends were cut back, 0 bases at V and 4 bases at J, with 9 bases in the middle. This CDR3 has 14 amino acids. CDR1 is DFQATT and CDR2 is SNEGSKA in the germline V gene (reference sequence). CDR3 amino acids: CSARDTGITGELFF. CDR3 DNA sequence: TGCAGTGCTAGAGATACAGGGATCACCGGGGAGCTGTTTTTT.

The chain links TRBV27 to TRBJ2-7; 7 nucleotides match TRBD2. Trimming removed 5 bases from V and 5 bases from J; junction bases left unmatched: 9. CDR3 size: 14 residues. From germline, CDR1 is MNHEY and CDR2 SMNVEV (reference sequence). The CDR3 nucleotides are TGTGCCAGCAGTGCGGGCGGGAGCTTCCACGAGCAGTACGTC. This gives the protein CASSAGGSFHEQYV.

The chain couples TRBV29-1 to TRBJ1-2; TRBD1 agrees at 8 bases. This CDR3 contains 13 residues. The trim removed 3 bases at V and 3 bases at J, leaving 3 bases unmatched. Germline CDR1 SQVTM, CDR2 ANQGSEA. CDR3 nucleotides: TGCAGCGTTGAGGACAGGGAGGACTATGGCTACACCTTC. It translates to CSVEDREDYGYTF. The entire variable domain, with the rest obtained from reference TRBV29-1 and TRBJ1-2, is as follows: SAVISQKPSRDICQRGTSLTIQCQVDSQVTMMFWYRQQPGQSLTLIATANQGSEATYESGFVIDKFPISRPNLTFSTLTVSNMSPEDSSIYLCSVEDREDYGYTFGSGTRLTVV.

The J gene is TRBJ1-2, the V gene TRBV10-3; 7 bases map to TRBD1. Germline-derived CDR1 and CDR2 are ENHRY and SYGVKD. This CDR3 region has 12 residues. Trimming removed 3 bases from V and 8 bases from J; junction bases left unmatched: 3. CDR3 protein: CAISETGDGYTF. The CDR3 coding sequence is TGTGCCATCAGTGAAACAGGGGACGGCTACACCTTC.

The rearrangement links TRBV6-2 or TRBV6-3 to TRBJ2-7; D is possibly TRBD2 (6 bases). Germline-derived CDR1 and CDR2 are MNHEY and SVGEGT. The CDR3 contains 14 residues. V gave up 7 bases and J gave up 5 bases, with 18 bases separating them. The CDR3 is CASTGWLANDEQYF. The CDR3 bases are TGTGCCAGCACCGGGTGGCTAGCGAACGACGAGCAGTACTTC.